The source of this TCR beta chain is a study of neoadjuvant anti-PD-1 for oral cavity cancer. Study summary: Around day 43, patients without progression received a fourth nivolumab dose before surgery.

The CDR3 is 15 residues long. Germline V lookup: CDR1 SGHTA, CDR2 FQGTGA. V was cut by 4 bases and J by 0 bases, with 11 bases left in between. Produced via immunoSEQ multiplex PCR; TCRdb's table is partial and in-frame only. The top ten clones hold 3% to 3.5% of a sample with roughly 13,000 clones, 71% of them seen once. Sequencing used PBMCs, obtained before nivolumab (anti-PD-1) treatment. This chain connects TRBV7-3 to TRBJ2-3; D call uncertain. The source of this sequence is a person aged 40 to 85 with oral cavity squamous cell carcinoma. The CDR3: CASSSTGTSTDTQYF. Here the CDR3 DNA reads TGTGCCAGCAGCTCTACCGGTACCAGCACAGATACGCAGTATTTT.